This T cell receptor (beta chain) was documented in a study of control samples from healthy donors and cancer patients. This CDR3 comprises 13 residues. Trimming left V 2 bases short and J 2 bases short, with 5 bases between. The germline V gene has CDR1 LGHNA and CDR2 YNFKEQ. TCRdb's table, derived via immunoSEQ multiplex PCR, lists solely in-frame clones and lacks some. Here the sample spans about 150,000 clones, roughly 92% being singletons. The sequenced sample was blood. The receptor comes from a young woman in good health. The chain links TRBV4-2 to TRBJ2-3; unclear D gene. The CDR3: CASSQPHTDTQYF. CDR3 nucleotides: TGTGCCAGCAGCCAACCCCACACAGATACGCAGTATTTT.